The clone carrying this T cell receptor beta chain has only a few counts. Its antigen is unknown. These data belong to a study of beta chain features in type 1 diabetes. Findings of the study overall: Shorter templates might be favored by PCR, equally in patients and controls.

Sequencing targeted expressed TCRB transcripts, as all isolated RNA had been reverse transcribed. Only in-frame clones appear in the TCRdb table, and some are missing; sequencing was by immunoSEQ multiplex PCR. The data hold around 430,000 clones, with approximately 28% observed a single time. The ends were cut back, 1 base at V and 0 bases at J, with 7 bases in the middle. This CDR3 contains 14 residues. In germline, CDR1 is SGHTA, CDR2 FQGNSA. The V gene is TRBV7-2, the J gene TRBJ2-7, with D unclear. The source is a young man in good health. The specimen was naive CD4+ T cells from blood. This CDR3 reads CASSLDFASYEQYF. The CDR3 DNA reads TGTGCCAGCAGCTTAGATTTCGCCTCCTACGAGCAGTACTTC.